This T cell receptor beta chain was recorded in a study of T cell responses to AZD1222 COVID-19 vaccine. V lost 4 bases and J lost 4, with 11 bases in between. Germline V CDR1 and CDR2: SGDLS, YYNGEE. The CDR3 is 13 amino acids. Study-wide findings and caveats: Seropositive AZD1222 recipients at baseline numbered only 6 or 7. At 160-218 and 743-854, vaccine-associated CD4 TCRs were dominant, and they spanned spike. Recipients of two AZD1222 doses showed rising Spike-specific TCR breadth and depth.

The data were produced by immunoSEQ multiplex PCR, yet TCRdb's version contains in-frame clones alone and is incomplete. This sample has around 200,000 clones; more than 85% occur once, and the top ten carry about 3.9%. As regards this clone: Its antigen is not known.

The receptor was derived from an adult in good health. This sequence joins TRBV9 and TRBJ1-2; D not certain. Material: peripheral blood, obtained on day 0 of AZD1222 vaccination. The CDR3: CASSPVGSYGYTF. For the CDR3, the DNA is TGTGCCAGCAGCCCGGTCGGGTCCTATGGCTACACCTTC.